Shown below are 32 T cell receptor beta chains from a single sample sequenced in a study of blood T cell repertoires in COVID-19. Here immunoSEQ multiplex PCR was the method, and the copy in TCRdb shows in-frame clones only, minus some. This sample has roughly 120,000 clones; about 83% occur once, and the top ten carry over 4.5%. Sequenced material: peripheral blood. All receptors come from a human donor in a cohort sampled during active COVID-19.

J is TRBJ1-2 and V is TRBV4-3; a possible D gene is TRBD1 (5 bases). The CDR3 loop spans 16 amino acids. V was cut by 0 bases and J by 0 bases, with 11 bases left in between. Germline CDR1 is LGHNA and CDR2 is YSLEER. CDR3 in DNA: TGCGCCAGCAGCCAAGATACGGCAGGGACTAACTATGGCTACACCTTC. It codes for CASSQDTAGTNYGYTF.

The CDR3: CASSIGSHGGYNEQFF. The CDR3 DNA sequence: TGTGCCAGTAGTATAGGGTCCCACGGGGGCTACAATGAGCAGTTCTTC. V gene TRBV19 combines with J gene TRBJ2-1; a possible D gene is TRBD2 (6 bases). The V end lost 1 base, the J end lost 3 bases, and 13 bases lay between the germline ends. Germline loops: CDR1 LNHDA, CDR2 SQIVND (reference sequence). This CDR3 is built from 16 residues.

V is TRBV30 and J is TRBJ1-3; D is undetermined. Deletions cut 8 bases from V and 2 bases from J, with 7 bases between. Germline loops: CDR1 GTSNPN, CDR2 SVGIG (reference sequence). The CDR3 covers 11 residues. The CDR3 protein is CAGVTGNTIYF. CDR3 DNA: TGTGCCGGGGTTACTGGAAACACCATATATTTT.

V is TRBV6-2 or TRBV6-3 and J is TRBJ1-2; 7 bases match TRBD1. The CDR3 has 13 residues. In germline, CDR1 is MNHEY, CDR2 SVGEGT. V was pared by 2 bases and J by 6 bases, with 3 bases of the junction left unmatched. In nucleotides, the CDR3 is TGTGCCAGCAGTTACACGACAGGGAATGGCTACACCTTC. This encodes CASSYTTGNGYTF.

The V and J genes are TRBV10-2 and TRBJ2-7; 11 nucleotides align to TRBD2. Germline loops: CDR1 WSHSY, CDR2 SAAADI. CDR3 length: 13 amino acids. With V trimmed by 6 bases and J by 3 bases, 1 base remained unmatched. CDR3 nucleotide sequence: TGCGCCAGCAGGGGACTAGCGGACTACGAGCAGTACTTC. Translating it yields CASRGLADYEQYF.

The chain uses TRBV10-3 and TRBJ2-3; D perhaps matches TRBD2 (6 bases). The V end was cut by 2 bases, the J end by 6 bases, with 12 bases between. CDR3 length equals 14 residues. Germline V gene sequence: CDR1 ENHRY, CDR2 SYGVKD. CDR3 coding DNA: TGTGCCATCAGTGAGCTCATGGGAGGCGATACGCAGTATTTT. Translated: CAISELMGGDTQYF.

This chain links TRBV6-2 or TRBV6-3 with TRBJ1-2, with 7 bases aligning to TRBD1. Germline lookup yields CDR1 MNHEY and CDR2 SVGEGT. The junction had 6 bases not matched to a gene; V was cut back by 6 bases and J by 8 bases. This CDR3 has 12 residues. The CDR3 loop is CASSRQGSGYTF. DNA for the CDR3: TGTGCCAGCAGCCGACAGGGTAGCGGCTACACCTTC.

This sequence joins TRBV19 and TRBJ2-2; 7 positions agree with TRBD2. This CDR3 has 13 residues. The V segment lost 7 bases and the J segment 5 bases; nucleotides outside the gene matches: 4. Per germline, CDR1 LNHDA and CDR2 SQIVND (reference sequence). The CDR3 coding sequence is TGTGCCAGTAATTGGCGGGAGACCGGGGAGCTGTTTTTT. It translates to CASNWRETGELFF. The variable domain in full, with the rest retrieved from reference TRBV19 and TRBJ2-2, is DGGITQSPKYLFRKEGQNVTLSCEQNLNHDAMYWYRQDPGQGLRLIYYSQIVNDFQKGDIAEGYSVSREKKESFPLTVTSAQKNPTAFYLCASNWRETGELFFGEGSRLTVL.

This rearrangement joins TRBV10-2 to TRBJ2-7; TRBD1 agrees at 9 bases. This CDR3 has 13 amino acids. V was pared by 6 bases and J by 3 bases, with 3 bases of the junction left unmatched. The germline V gene encodes CDR1 WSHSY and CDR2 SAAADI. CDR3 in DNA: TGCGCCAGCAGCGGGACAGGGATCTACGAGCAGTACTTC. As protein: CASSGTGIYEQYF.

This clone was detected once. The chain carries TRBV6-6 and TRBJ1-2; D unresolved. Trimming took 2 bases from V and 7 from J, leaving 14 bases between them. The CDR3 covers 14 residues. Germline V CDR1 and CDR2: MNHNY, SVGAGI (reference sequence). This chain's CDR3 is CASSYTGNQPGYTF. The CDR3 DNA reads as TGTGCCAGCAGTTACACGGGGAATCAGCCTGGCTACACCTTC.

The V and J genes are TRBV19 and TRBJ1-2; D is uncertain. The ends were cut back, 6 bases at V and 0 bases at J, with 14 bases in the middle. The CDR3 is 15 residues long. Looked up from germline, CDR1 is LNHDA and CDR2 is SQIVND (reference sequence). The CDR3 protein is CASRSLPGSNYGYTF. CDR3 sequence (DNA): TGTGCCAGTAGATCTCTCCCGGGATCTAACTATGGCTACACCTTC.

The chain employs TRBV29-1 and TRBJ2-5; D uncertain. Germline CDR1 SQVTM, CDR2 ANQGSEA. This CDR3 spans 15 amino acids. V was shortened by 3 bases and J by 1 base, with 15 bases between the two germline ends. CDR3 DNA: TGCAGCGTTGAGGGTCCGGGTGAGCCCCAAGAGACCCAGTACTTC. As protein: CSVEGPGEPQETQYF.

The chain links TRBV6-5 to TRBJ2-1; tentative D call: TRBD2 (6 bases). This CDR3 is 15 amino acids long. V lost 8 bases and J lost 4, with 18 bases in between. Per the germline V gene, CDR1 is MNHEY and CDR2 is SVGAGI. Here the CDR3 DNA reads TGTGCCAGCTTTCTCGGGGGACCGCCGTACAATGAGCAGTTCTTC. It encodes CASFLGGPPYNEQFF.

The chain is built from TRBV6-6 and TRBJ1-5; no definite D call. Between the trimmed V and J ends, which lost 6 bases and 0 bases, there was a span of 6 bases. The length of the CDR3 is 13 residues. The germline V gene encodes CDR1 MNHNY and CDR2 SVGAGI (reference sequence). The CDR3 loop reads CASRADSNQPQHF. The CDR3 DNA reads as TGTGCCAGCAGGGCAGATAGCAATCAGCCCCAGCATTTT.

This chain connects TRBV7-2 to TRBJ2-3, with 9 nucleotides matching TRBD2. V was pared by 3 bases and J by 7 bases, with 8 bases of the junction left unmatched. Germline V gene sequence: CDR1 SGHTA, CDR2 FQGNSA. The CDR3 contains 15 residues. The CDR3 nucleotides read TGTGCCAGCAGCTTGGATGCGGGAGGGTTGAATACGCAGTATTTT. It yields the protein CASSLDAGGLNTQYF.

This clone was picked up a small number of times. The chain employs TRBV7-8 and TRBJ2-1; 7 bases match TRBD2. This CDR3 is built from 15 residues. The germline CDR1 and CDR2 sequences are SGHVS and FQNEAQ. Losses at the gene ends were 6 bases for V and 5 bases for J; bases not matched to a gene: 10. The CDR3, as DNA: TGTGCCAGCAGTCCAAGCGGGATAGGGGACAATGAGCAGTTCTTC. It translates to CASSPSGIGDNEQFF.

The V call is TRBV3-1 (or the pseudogene TRBV3-2), the J call TRBJ1-3; 8 nucleotides align to TRBD1. This CDR3 contains 15 residues. Trimming cost V 2 bases and J 8 bases; bases outside gene matches: 8. Germline CDR1 reads LGHDT; CDR2 reads YNNKEL (reference sequence). This chain's CDR3 is CASSQQPGQVHTIYF. CDR3 nucleotide sequence: TGTGCCAGCAGCCAACAACCGGGACAGGTCCACACCATATATTTT.

In DNA, the CDR3 is TGTGCCAGCAGCGTAGGACTAGCGGGAGGAGGGGGCCAAGAGACCCAGTACTTC. This codes for CASSVGLAGGGGQETQYF. The V gene is TRBV9, the J gene TRBJ2-5; 13 positions match TRBD2. CDR3 length: 18 residues. The V gene end was trimmed by 0 bases and the J gene end by 1 base; junction bases not matched to a gene: 6. CDR1 is SGDLS, CDR2 YYNGEE, per germline. The full variable domain, with the rest looked up from reference TRBV9 and TRBJ2-5, is DSGVTQTPKHLITATGQRVTLRCSPRSGDLSVYWYQQSLDQGLQFLIQYYNGEERAKGNILERFSAQQFPDLHSELNLSSLELGDSALYFCASSVGLAGGGGQETQYFGPGTRLLVL.

The chain joins TRBV6-2 or TRBV6-3 to TRBJ2-1; D is ambiguous. Trimming removed 2 bases from V and 4 bases from J, with 6 bases in between. CDR1 and CDR2 from the germline V gene are MNHEY and SVGEGT. CDR3 length: 13 residues. CDR3 sequence reads: CASSYTYYNEQFF. For the CDR3, the DNA is TGTGCCAGCAGTTACACCTATTACAATGAGCAGTTCTTC.

The V call is TRBV6-2 or TRBV6-3, the J call TRBJ2-7, with D possibly TRBD2 on 5 matching bases. The CDR3 contains 16 residues. Germline assignment: CDR1 MNHEY and CDR2 SVGEGT. V dropped 2 bases and J dropped 4 bases, with 18 bases sitting between them. The CDR3 loop is CASSYPDWRSGYEQYF. The CDR3 DNA sequence: TGTGCCAGCAGTTACCCCGACTGGAGGTCGGGGTACGAGCAGTACTTC.

The rearrangement uses TRBV25-1 and TRBJ2-7, with D perhaps TRBD1 (6 bases). The ends were cut back, 1 base at V and 2 bases at J, with 12 bases in the middle. This CDR3 comprises 15 residues. Germline CDR1 reads MGHDK; CDR2 reads SYGVNS. CDR3 residues: CASSESDSPTYEQYF. CDR3 DNA sequence: TGTGCCAGCAGTGAATCGGACAGCCCCACCTACGAGCAGTACTTC.

V and J are TRBV19 and TRBJ2-1, with TRBD2 identical over 13 bases. Trimming took 4 bases from V and 6 from J; bases not matched to a gene: 12. The CDR3 sequence is 18 residues long. The germline gives CDR1 LNHDA, CDR2 SQIVND (reference sequence). CDR3 region: CASSTPGLAGARGNEQFF. Written as DNA, the CDR3 is TGTGCCAGTAGTACCCCAGGACTAGCGGGGGCACGGGGCAATGAGCAGTTCTTC.

The gene calls are TRBV5-5 and TRBJ2-7; 10 bases fit TRBD2. V lost 6 bases, J lost 5 bases, and 14 bases stayed unmatched. The germline V gene has CDR1 SGHKS and CDR2 YYEKEE (reference sequence). CDR3 size: 16 residues. CDR3 in amino acids: CASTRIPSSGRDEQYF. The CDR3 DNA reads TGTGCCAGCACCCGCATACCCTCTAGCGGGAGAGACGAGCAGTACTTC.

This rearrangement joins TRBV18 to TRBJ2-7; D is perhaps TRBD1 (6 bases). V was cut by 6 bases and J by 7 bases, with 22 bases left in between. CDR1 is KGHSH and CDR2 is LQKENI in the germline V gene. CDR3 size: 15 residues. DNA for the CDR3: TGTGCCAGCTCCCCCAGTTCGGCAGGGGATTGGGAGCAGTACTTC. Translation gives CASSPSSAGDWEQYF.

This clone was seen once. The rearrangement links TRBV30 to TRBJ1-1; tentatively, D is TRBD1 (5 bases). CDR1 is GTSNPN, CDR2 SVGIG, per germline (reference sequence). Trimming took 5 bases from V and 5 from J, leaving 15 bases between them. The CDR3 runs to 13 residues. CDR3 sequence (DNA): TGTGCCTGGGGGGAGGGGCTGGGGACTGAAGCTTTCTTT. Translation: CAWGEGLGTEAFF. The full variable domain, rest sourced from reference TRBV30 and TRBJ1-1, is SQTIHQWPATLVQPVGSPLSLECTVEGTSNPNLYWYRQAAGRGLQLLFYSVGIGQISSEVPQNLSASRPQDRQFILSSKKLLLSDSGFYLCAWGEGLGTEAFFGQGTRLTVV.

The chain recombines TRBV2 with TRBJ1-1, with a possible D match to TRBD1 (5 bases). The V gene lost 7 bases and the J gene lost 7 bases, with 19 bases spanning the gap. The CDR3 length is 14 residues. Germline CDR1 SNHLY, CDR2 FYNNEI. The CDR3 here is CASIPKGRAHEAFF. Written as DNA, the CDR3 is TGTGCCAGCATTCCCAAGGGCAGGGCCCATGAAGCTTTCTTT.

The rearrangement joins TRBV4-1 to TRBJ1-2; D gene uncertain. This CDR3 region has 17 residues. Germline V CDR1 and CDR2: MGHRA, YSYEKL. The V end was cut by 0 bases, the J end by 5 bases, with 19 bases between. The CDR3 DNA reads TGCGCCAGCAGCCAAGATAATCCGAGAGATTTTTTTTATGGCTACACCTTC. Its protein product is CASSQDNPRDFFYGYTF.

The V call is TRBV9, the J call TRBJ2-2, with unresolved D. Germline values: CDR1 SGDLS, CDR2 YYNGEE. V lost 4 bases and J lost 3, with 13 bases in between. The CDR3 is made up of 15 amino acids. The CDR3 DNA is TGTGCCAGCAGCTCTGCCGGGTGGTACACCGGGGAGCTGTTTTTT. This gives the protein CASSSAGWYTGELFF.

V gene TRBV2 combines with J gene TRBJ1-1; D perhaps matches TRBD1 (6 bases). Germline assignment: CDR1 SNHLY and CDR2 FYNNEI. The CDR3 runs 14 residues. Trimming removed 6 bases at V and 1 base at J, with 12 bases between. In DNA form, the CDR3 reads TGTGCCAGCAGGCCGACAGGCGCGAACACTGAAGCTTTCTTT. This gives the protein CASRPTGANTEAFF.

The chain is built from TRBV11-2 and TRBJ2-1; weak D call: TRBD2 (5 bases). This CDR3 has 14 amino acids. The V gene's germline CDR1 is SGHAT and CDR2 FQNNGV. Trimming took 5 bases from V and 0 from J, leaving 8 bases between them. The chain's CDR3 is CASSRLTSYNEQFF. The CDR3 DNA reads as TGTGCCAGCAGCAGACTAACCTCCTACAATGAGCAGTTCTTC.

V usage is TRBV20-1 and J usage is TRBJ1-5; 7 nucleotides line up with TRBD1. The CDR3 length is 13 residues. The V and J ends lost 3 bases and 7 bases, in that order; junction bases with no gene match: 6. Germline V gene data show CDR1 as DFQATT and CDR2 as SNEGSKA (reference sequence). The CDR3: CSASPPGGQPQHF. In nucleotides, the CDR3 is TGCAGTGCTAGTCCCCCAGGGGGACAGCCCCAGCATTTT.

V usage is TRBV7-9 and J usage is TRBJ2-5; possible D gene TRBD1, 6 bases. The CDR3 totals 15 residues. V lost 1 base to trimming and J lost 4 bases, with 13 bases between them. Per germline, CDR1 SEHNR and CDR2 FQNEAQ (reference sequence). This CDR3 reads CASSLGRGGIETQYF. CDR3 DNA sequence: TGTGCCAGCAGCTTAGGCAGGGGCGGAATAGAGACCCAGTACTTC.